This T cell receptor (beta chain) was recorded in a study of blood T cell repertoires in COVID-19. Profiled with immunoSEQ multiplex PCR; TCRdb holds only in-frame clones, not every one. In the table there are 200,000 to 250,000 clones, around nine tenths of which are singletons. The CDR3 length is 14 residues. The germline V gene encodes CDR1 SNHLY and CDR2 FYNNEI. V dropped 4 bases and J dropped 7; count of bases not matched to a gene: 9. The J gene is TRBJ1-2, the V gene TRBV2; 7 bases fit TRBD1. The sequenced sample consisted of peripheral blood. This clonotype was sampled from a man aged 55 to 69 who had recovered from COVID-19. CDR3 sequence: CASSGDSGGGGYTF. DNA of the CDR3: TGTGCCAGCAGTGGGGACAGTGGCGGTGGTGGCTACACCTTC.